The entry below describes one T cell receptor beta chain. The antigen is not known. This sample is drawn from a study of T cells expressing NK-cell markers. Whole-study context: Sorted CD3+CD56-NKG2C+, CD3+CD56+NKG2C- and CD3+CD56+NKG2C+ T cells were the source of the TCR beta repertoires. The study's findings and limits: These clonotypes, the leaders elsewhere, also led the CD3+CD56-NKG2C+ fraction in a handful of donors. In 5 or 6 donors, dominant NKG2C+ clonotypes were roughly 1.0-7.0% of CD8+ T cells.

Using the 5' RACE reads, TCRdb records one entry per CDR3 protein without DNA. This sample contains 350,000 to 450,000 distinct CDR3 sequences. Germline values: CDR1 SGHRS, CDR2 YFSETQ. CDR3 size: 15 residues. The TCR comes from a man aged 18-69 years in good health. This chain connects TRBV5-1 to TRBJ1-6. The sample comprised blood T cells: a sorted CD56 or NKG2C T cell subset, CD4+ or CD8+ T cells, or bulk PBMC T cells (not recorded which). The CDR3 spells CASSLLSVNNSPLHF.